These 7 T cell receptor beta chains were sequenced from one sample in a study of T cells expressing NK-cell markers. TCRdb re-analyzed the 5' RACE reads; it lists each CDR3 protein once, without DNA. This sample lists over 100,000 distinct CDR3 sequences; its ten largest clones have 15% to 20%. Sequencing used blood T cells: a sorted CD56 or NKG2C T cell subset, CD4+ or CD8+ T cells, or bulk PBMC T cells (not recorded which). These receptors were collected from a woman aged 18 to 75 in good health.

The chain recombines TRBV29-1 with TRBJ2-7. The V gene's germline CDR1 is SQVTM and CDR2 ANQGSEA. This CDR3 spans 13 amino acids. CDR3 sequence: CSVESAIPYEQYF.

This chain's CDR3 is CSVEGTGGREKLFF. The chain couples TRBV29-1 to TRBJ1-4; TCRdb indicates TRBD1, and absent DNA this call remains unverified. The V gene's germline CDR1 is SQVTM and CDR2 ANQGSEA. The CDR3 spans 14 residues.

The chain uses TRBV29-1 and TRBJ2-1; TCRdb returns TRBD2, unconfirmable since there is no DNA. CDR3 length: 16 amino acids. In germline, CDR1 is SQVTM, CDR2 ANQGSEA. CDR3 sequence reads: CSGVPGTSGTFNEQFF.

The CDR3 sequence: CASSVARAGGNEQFF. V is TRBV9 and J is TRBJ2-1; TCRdb calls TRBD2, which cannot be checked without DNA. The CDR3 is made up of 15 amino acids. Per the germline V gene, CDR1 is SGDLS and CDR2 is YYNGEE.

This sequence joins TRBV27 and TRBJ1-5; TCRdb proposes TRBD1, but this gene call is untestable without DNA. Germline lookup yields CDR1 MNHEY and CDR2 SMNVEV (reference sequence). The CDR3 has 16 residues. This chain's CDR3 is CASSLLGQGLGQPQHF.

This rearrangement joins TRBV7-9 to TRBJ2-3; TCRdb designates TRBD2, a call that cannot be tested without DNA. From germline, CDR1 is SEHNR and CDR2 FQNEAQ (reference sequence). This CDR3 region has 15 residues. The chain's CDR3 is CASSLSGGKTDTQYF.

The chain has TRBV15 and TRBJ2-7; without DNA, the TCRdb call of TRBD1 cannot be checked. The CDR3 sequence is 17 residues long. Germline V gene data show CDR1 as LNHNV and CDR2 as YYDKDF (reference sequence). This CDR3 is CATSGEDNWDRPYEQYF.